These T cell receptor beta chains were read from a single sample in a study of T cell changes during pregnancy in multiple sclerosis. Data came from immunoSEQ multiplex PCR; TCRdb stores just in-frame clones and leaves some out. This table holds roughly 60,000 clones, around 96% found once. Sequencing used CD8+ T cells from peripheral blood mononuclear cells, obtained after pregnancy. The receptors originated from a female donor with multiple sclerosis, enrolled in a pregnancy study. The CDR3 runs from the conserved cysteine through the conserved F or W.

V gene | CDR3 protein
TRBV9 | CASSVAKMSADTQYF
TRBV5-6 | CASSSLLNTEAFF
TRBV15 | CATSRDRGVSTEAFF
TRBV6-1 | CASSEDRAYEKLFF
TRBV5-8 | CASSSIPGGVAKNIQYF
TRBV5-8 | CASTWTDNTGELFF
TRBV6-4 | CASSDSTGSYEQYF
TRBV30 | CAWSPAGLGTEAFF
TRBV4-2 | CASSQGLGLSGYTF
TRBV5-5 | CASSLPTGQGATNEKLFF
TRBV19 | CASSIGLAGGNEQFF
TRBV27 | CASSLYGSGNQPQHF
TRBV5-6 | CASSLQGKNIQYF
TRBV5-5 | CASIGRSYEQYF
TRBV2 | CASISGIYNEQFF
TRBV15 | CATSRDTGPNEQFF
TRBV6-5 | CASSMGLAGDWQYF
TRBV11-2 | CASSLGAFNEKLFF
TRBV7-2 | CASSQSGGSYEQYF
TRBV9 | CASSVRSRAPTSTDTQYF
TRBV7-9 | CASSYQGDEQYF
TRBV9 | CASGAVQGPNYGYTF
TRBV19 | CASSLSGGRGNQPQHF
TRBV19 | CASSITSGSLEQFF
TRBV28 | CASSFPSHDLYYYGYTF
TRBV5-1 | CASSGGAAVGSYEQYF
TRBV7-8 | CASSLTAGETQYF
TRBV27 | CASSLKLAGEGSTDTQYF